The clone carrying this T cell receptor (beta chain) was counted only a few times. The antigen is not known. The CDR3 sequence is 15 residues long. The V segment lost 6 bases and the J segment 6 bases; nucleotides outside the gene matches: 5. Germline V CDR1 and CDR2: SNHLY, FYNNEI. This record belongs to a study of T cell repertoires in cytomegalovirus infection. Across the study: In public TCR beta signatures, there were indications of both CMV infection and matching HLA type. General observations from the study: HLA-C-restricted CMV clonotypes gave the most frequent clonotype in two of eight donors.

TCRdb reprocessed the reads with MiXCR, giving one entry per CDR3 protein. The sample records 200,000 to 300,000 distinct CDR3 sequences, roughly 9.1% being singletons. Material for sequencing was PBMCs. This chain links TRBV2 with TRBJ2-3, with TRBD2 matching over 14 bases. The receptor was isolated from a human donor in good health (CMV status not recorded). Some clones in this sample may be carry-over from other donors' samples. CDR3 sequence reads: CASRGLAGEMDTQYF. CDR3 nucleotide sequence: TGTGCCAGCAGGGGACTAGCGGGAGAAATGGATACGCAGTATTTT.